The T cell receptor beta chain under discussion was sequenced for a study of blood T cell repertoires in COVID-19. Germline loops: CDR1 SEHNR, CDR2 FQNEAQ (reference sequence). The J segment lost 7 bases and the V segment lost 1 base, leaving 9 bases of the junction unmatched. This CDR3 has 16 residues. Method: immunoSEQ multiplex PCR; TCRdb's copy keeps in-frame clones and lacks some. This sample has some 200,000 clones, with about nine tenths found just once. The source material was peripheral blood. This receptor was obtained from an older woman with COVID-19, enrolled during active disease. This chain joins TRBV7-9 and TRBJ1-5; the match to TRBD1 covers 8 bases. The CDR3 region is CASSLGKGQGMQPQHF. CDR3 bases: TGTGCCAGCAGCTTAGGCAAAGGACAGGGTATGCAGCCCCAGCATTTT.